This T cell receptor beta chain emerged from a study of cytotoxic CD8 clonotypes in ibrutinib-treated CLL (dated by TCRdb to about 2021). Regarding the research as a whole: The cohort had eleven to twelve relapsed/refractory and approximately 14 treatment-naive patients; some 17 were IGHV unmutated. Partial responses were observed in 24 patients and complete responses in 2; after a median follow-up of 68 months, remission was maintained in around 14 patients and progression was observed in around twelve. Response samples were taken after a median of approximately 13 months on treatment, ranging from about 6 to 40 months. Samples averaged roughly 280,000 productive templates and 80,000 to 100,000 productive rearrangements. Of the 90 or so participants in the trial, about 25 had longitudinal samples available. Cryopreserved peripheral blood mononuclear cells were obtained before treatment, at response, and at either sustained remission or disease progression. Every sample from remission and from progressive disease was obtained while the patients were still on ibrutinib. What the work shows at the level of the full study, not this receptor alone: Public clonotypes were found to be uncommon and were observed to contract or remain stable during treatment; the increase in clonality was shown to reflect expansion of private clonotypes at ibrutinib response. At baseline, clonality was higher than in age-matched healthy donors and showed a strong correlation with circulating CD8+ T-cell counts. Lymph node repertoires were not examined, and the timing of sampling was not matched between patients in sustained remission and those whose disease progressed. An increase in clonality was observed at ibrutinib response, with clonality remaining stable during sustained remission and falling back toward baseline at progression.

In the case of this clone: Its antigen is not yet known. No base quality information exists; no much larger clone differs at one position.

On a MiSeq, deep resolution sequencing aimed for a depth between 1 in 1 million and 1 in 200,000 T cells, with each clonotype covered about 9.9x on average. TCR beta libraries were generated with the immunoSEQ hsTCRB Kit. As for how the authors treated the data: Data were analyzed with ImmunoSEQ Data Assistant and ImmunoSEQ Analyzer, with V, D and J genes assigned per IMGT definitions. Clonality, with values ranging from 0 to 1, was calculated as one minus the normalized Shannon entropy of productive rearrangement frequencies. Public clonotype analysis was restricted to overrepresented clonotypes comprising at least 0.05% of each patient's repertoire. Around 13 age-matched healthy donor repertoires from immuneACCESS were used as controls for clonality. Here the immuneACCESS table is served through TCRdb, limited to in-frame sequences with V and J called. Missing clones are a known gap in these copies; in checked studies unresolved V genes cover under half, and the rest lacks a known reason. V and J calls and clone size are those listed in that table; D and trimming were worked out from the DNA. Across this sample there are roughly 330,000 clones, with over 55% seen only once. 6% to 6.5% of the sample rests with the top ten.

The CDR3 numbers 17 residues from cysteine through phenylalanine. Just CDR3 DNA is preserved here, 51 bases in frame from base 1. Based on the germline V gene, the CDR1 and CDR2 sequences are MRHNA and SNTAGT. After removal of 2 bases from V and 7 bases from J, the junction retains 16 bases not matched to a gene. For TCR beta library preparation, approximately 2.2 micrograms of genomic DNA were isolated from cryopreserved PBMCs. Longitudinal blood samples from CLL patients on ibrutinib monotherapy underwent high-throughput TCR beta sequencing. The patients took part in an open-label, single-center phase 2 trial of ibrutinib monotherapy.

This specimen was PBMCs, taken after 36 months of ibrutinib treatment. The sequence was collected from a human donor with chronic lymphocytic leukemia. Recombination joined TRBV6-4 with TRBJ2-7; 8 of the junction bases match TRBD2. The CDR3 in this case is CASSDEPPGLVSSEQYF. The DNA sequence reads TGTGCCAGCAGTGACGAACCCCCGGGACTAGTTTCGAGTGAGCAGTACTTC.